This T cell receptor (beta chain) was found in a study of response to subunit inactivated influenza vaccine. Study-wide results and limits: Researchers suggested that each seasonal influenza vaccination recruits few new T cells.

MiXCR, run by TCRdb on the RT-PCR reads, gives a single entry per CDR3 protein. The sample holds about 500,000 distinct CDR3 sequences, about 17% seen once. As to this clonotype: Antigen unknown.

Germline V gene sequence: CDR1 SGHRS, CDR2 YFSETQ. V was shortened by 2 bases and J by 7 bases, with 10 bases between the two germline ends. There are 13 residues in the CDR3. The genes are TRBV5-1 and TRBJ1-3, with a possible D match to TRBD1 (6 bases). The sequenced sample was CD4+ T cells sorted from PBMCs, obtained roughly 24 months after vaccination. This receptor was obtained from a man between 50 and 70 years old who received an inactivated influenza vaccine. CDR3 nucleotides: TGCGCCAGCAGCTTCGACCAGGGGAACACCATATATTTT. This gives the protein CASSFDQGNTIYF.